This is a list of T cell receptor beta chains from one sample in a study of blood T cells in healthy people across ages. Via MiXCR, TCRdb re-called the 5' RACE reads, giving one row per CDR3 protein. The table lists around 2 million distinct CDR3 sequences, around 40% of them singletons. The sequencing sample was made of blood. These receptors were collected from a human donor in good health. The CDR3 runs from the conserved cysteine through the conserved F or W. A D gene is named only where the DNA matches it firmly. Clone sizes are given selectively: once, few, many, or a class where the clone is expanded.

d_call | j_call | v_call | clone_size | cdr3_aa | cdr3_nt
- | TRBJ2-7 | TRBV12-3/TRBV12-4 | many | CASSWDNSYEQYF | TGTGCCAGCAGTTGGGACAACTCCTACGAGCAGTACTTC
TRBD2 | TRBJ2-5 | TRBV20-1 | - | CSASLGGLSETQYF | TGCAGTGCTTCTCTCGGGGGGTTGTCAGAGACCCAGTACTTC
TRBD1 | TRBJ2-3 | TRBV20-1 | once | CSTQGLTDTQYF | TGCAGTACACAGGGGCTTACAGATACGCAGTATTTT
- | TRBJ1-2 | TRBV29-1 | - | CSVEDLVPRRGYTF | TGCAGCGTTGAAGATCTAGTCCCAAGGAGGGGCTACACCTTC
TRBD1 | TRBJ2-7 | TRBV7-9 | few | CASSPTLYRGTGEQYF | TGTGCCAGCAGCCCCACTCTCTACAGGGGGACGGGTGAGCAGTACTTC
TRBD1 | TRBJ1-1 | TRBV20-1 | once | CSARADRGFNTEAFF | TGCAGTGCTAGGGCTGACAGGGGCTTCAACACTGAAGCTTTCTTT
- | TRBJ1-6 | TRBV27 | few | CASSYLGRDNSPLHF | TGTGCCAGCAGTTATTTGGGAAGGGATAATTCACCCCTCCACTTT
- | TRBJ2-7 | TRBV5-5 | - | CASSLEGGYNNEQYF | TGTGCCAGCAGCTTGGAAGGAGGGTACAACAACGAGCAGTACTTC
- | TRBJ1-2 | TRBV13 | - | CASSLEGTLGYTF | TGTGCCAGCAGCTTAGAGGGGACACTCGGCTACACCTTC
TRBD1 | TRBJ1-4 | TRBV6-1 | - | CASSTMGQFNEKLFF | TGTGCCAGCAGTACCATGGGACAGTTTAATGAAAAACTGTTTTTT
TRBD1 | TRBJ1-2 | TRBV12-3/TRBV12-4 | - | CASSSGQALYGYTF | TGTGCCAGCAGTTCGGGACAGGCTCTTTATGGCTACACCTTC
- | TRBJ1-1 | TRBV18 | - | CASSPGRVANTEAFF | TGTGCCAGCTCACCGGGCAGGGTAGCGAACACTGAAGCTTTCTTT
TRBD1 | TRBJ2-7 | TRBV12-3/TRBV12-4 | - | CASSPTQGPYEQYF | TGTGCCAGCAGTCCAACACAGGGGCCCTACGAGCAGTACTTC
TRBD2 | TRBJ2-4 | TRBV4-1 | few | CASSQHPLAGGPRAKNIQYF | TGCGCCAGCAGCCAACACCCACTAGCGGGGGGGCCGAGGGCCAAAAACATTCAGTACTTC
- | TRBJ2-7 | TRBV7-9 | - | CASSTTSRGTYEQYF | TGTGCCAGCAGCACGACTAGCAGGGGAACCTACGAGCAGTACTTC
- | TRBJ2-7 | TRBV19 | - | CATKDIETYEQYF | TGTGCCACAAAAGACATAGAGACCTACGAGCAGTACTTC
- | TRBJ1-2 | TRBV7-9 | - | CASSAVQGTSYGYTF | TGTGCCAGCAGCGCAGTTCAGGGTACCTCCTATGGCTACACCTTC
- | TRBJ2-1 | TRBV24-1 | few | CATSDSGFGRTYNEQFF | TGTGCCACCAGTGATTCAGGGTTTGGTCGGACCTACAATGAGCAGTTCTTC
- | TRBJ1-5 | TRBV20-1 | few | CSATDRSRSQPQHF | TGCAGTGCCACCGACAGGAGCCGGAGTCAGCCCCAGCATTTT
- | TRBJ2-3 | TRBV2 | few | CASKRGQYTDTQYF | TGTGCCAGCAAAAGAGGACAGTACACAGATACGCAGTATTTT
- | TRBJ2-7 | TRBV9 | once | CASSRGVTDLSYEQYF | TGTGCCAGCAGCAGAGGGGTAACAGACCTCTCCTACGAGCAGTACTTC
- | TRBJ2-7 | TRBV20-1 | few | CSARDLRQGTYEQYF | TGCAGTGCTAGAGATCTGAGGCAGGGAACCTACGAGCAGTACTTC
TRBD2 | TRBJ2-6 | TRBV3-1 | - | CASSALTSGRLPSGANVLTF | TGTGCCAGCAGCGCCCTTACTAGCGGGAGACTGCCCTCTGGGGCCAACGTCCTGACTTTC
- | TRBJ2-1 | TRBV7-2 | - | CASSFVPLRSYNEQFF | TGTGCCAGCAGCTTCGTCCCCCTTCGCTCCTACAATGAGCAGTTCTTC
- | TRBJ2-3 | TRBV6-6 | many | CASKAGSNTDTQYF | TGTGCCAGCAAGGCAGGGTCAAACACAGATACGCAGTATTTT
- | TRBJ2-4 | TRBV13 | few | CASSLWRGDIQYF | TGTGCCAGCAGCTTATGGAGGGGTGACATTCAGTACTTC
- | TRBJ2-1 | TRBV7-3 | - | CASSPHRLANEQFF | TGTGCCAGCAGCCCTCACCGGCTAGCAAATGAGCAGTTCTTC
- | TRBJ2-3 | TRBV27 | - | CASSWGRGRPPDTQYF | TGTGCCAGCAGTTGGGGGCGGGGCCGACCTCCAGATACGCAGTATTTT
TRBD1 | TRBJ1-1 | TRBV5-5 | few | CASSRGQVATEAFF | TGTGCCAGCAGCAGGGGACAGGTCGCCACTGAAGCTTTCTTT
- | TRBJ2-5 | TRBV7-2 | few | CASSFRPGSSSQETQYF | TGTGCCAGCAGCTTCCGCCCGGGCTCTAGCTCCCAAGAGACCCAGTACTTC
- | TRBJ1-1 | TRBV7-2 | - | CASSSTPETFF | TGTGCCAGCAGTTCGACGCCAGAAACTTTCTTT
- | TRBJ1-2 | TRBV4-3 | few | CASSQDPSGGKGGYTF | TGCGCCAGCAGCCAAGATCCGTCGGGGGGAAAAGGTGGCTACACCTTC
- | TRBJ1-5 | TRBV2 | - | CASIWAEGFQPQHF | TGTGCCAGCATTTGGGCCGAAGGTTTCCAGCCCCAGCATTTT
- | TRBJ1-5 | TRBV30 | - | CAWSKRSNQPQHF | TGTGCCTGGTCTAAAAGGTCTAATCAGCCCCAGCATTTT
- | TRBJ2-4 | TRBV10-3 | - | CAISELEGVGSEQYF | TGTGCCATCAGTGAGCTCGAAGGGGTGGGTAGTGAGCAGTACTTC
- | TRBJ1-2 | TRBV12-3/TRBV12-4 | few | CAGSQASTYGYTF | TGTGCCGGCAGTCAGGCCTCTACGTATGGCTACACCTTC
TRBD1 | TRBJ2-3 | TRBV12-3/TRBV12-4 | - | CASRLGTDRTDTQYF | TGTGCCAGCAGACTCGGGACAGATCGCACAGATACGCAGTATTTT
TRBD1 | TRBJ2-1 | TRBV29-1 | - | CSVEDYPDRETYNEQFF | TGCAGCGTTGAAGACTATCCGGACAGGGAAACCTACAATGAGCAGTTCTTC